This passage covers 21 T cell receptor beta chains from one sample sequenced in a study of blood T cells in healthy people across ages. The use of a sample-barcoded 5' primer and a J-beta primer mix characterized a second PCR of 7 to 11 cycles. TCRdb reprocessed the 5' RACE reads via MiXCR and lists one record per CDR3 protein. The table includes 1 million or so distinct CDR3 sequences, almost 25% detected once. The same data also contributed to another study, on T cells of mothers and their children.

The specimen was blood. These receptors came from a girl aged 2-10 years in good health.

This clonotype appeared a few times. This chain connects TRBV25-1 to TRBJ2-3; no clear D. Germline loops: CDR1 MGHDK, CDR2 SYGVNS. Trimming took 1 base from V and 9 from J, leaving 8 bases between them. This CDR3 comprises 12 residues. The DNA of the CDR3 is TGTGCCAGCAGTGAATCCGGAGCGACGCAGTATTTT. It is translated as CASSESGATQYF.

V is TRBV11-2 and J is TRBJ1-1, with D possibly TRBD1 on 6 matching bases. Germline-derived CDR1 and CDR2 are SGHAT and FQNNGV. The CDR3 is made up of 15 amino acids. V was shortened by 5 bases and J by 0 bases, with 13 bases between the two germline ends. The CDR3 nucleotides read TGTGCCAGCAGCCTCGATGGACAGTTGAACACTGAAGCTTTCTTT. It is translated as CASSLDGQLNTEAFF.

The chain is built from TRBV12-3 or TRBV12-4 and TRBJ2-5, with D perhaps TRBD2 (6 bases). The CDR3 length is 13 residues. Deletions cut 8 bases from V and 0 bases from J, with 10 bases between. CDR3 sequence reads: CASRGRYQETQYF. The CDR3, as DNA: TGTGCCAGCCGGGGGAGGTACCAAGAGACCCAGTACTTC.

This clonotype was seen a handful of times. The chain joins TRBV12-3 or TRBV12-4 to TRBJ1-3, with D maybe TRBD1 (6 bases). The V gene lost 2 bases and the J gene lost 2 bases, with 10 bases spanning the gap. This CDR3 comprises 15 residues. The CDR3 sequence: CASSLWGATGNTIYF. The CDR3 coding sequence is TGTGCCAGCAGTTTATGGGGGGCTACTGGAAACACCATATATTTT.

This clonotype has a handful of counts. The chain joins TRBV10-3 to TRBJ1-4; no clear D gene. In germline, CDR1 is ENHRY, CDR2 SYGVKD. Trimming removed 2 bases at V and 8 bases at J, with 6 bases between. This CDR3 has 12 residues. In nucleotides, the CDR3 is TGTGCCATCAGTGAGCAGAACGAAAAACTGTTTTTT. The encoded protein is CAISEQNEKLFF.

This clonotype occurred a few times. The conserved phenylalanine or tryptophan normally closing the CDR3 is absent here, so this likely arose from a read error. The chain links TRBV7-9 to TRBJ2-2; D is uncertain. The germline V and J ends were trimmed by 5 bases and 5 bases, with 18 bases remaining between them. Per germline, CDR1 SEHNR and CDR2 FQNEAQ (reference sequence). The CDR3 consists of 16 residues. The CDR3 DNA is TGTGCCAGCAGCCAGGACGGTGGATTGAGAACCGGGGAGCTGTTTCTT. Encoded protein: CASSQDGGLRTGELFL.

The chain recombines TRBV20-1 with TRBJ2-2; D is undetermined. This CDR3 spans 12 amino acids. Trimming cost V 5 bases and J 7 bases, with 11 bases left between them. Germline-derived CDR1 and CDR2 are DFQATT and SNEGSKA (reference sequence). CDR3 coding DNA: TGCAGTGCTCCCAGGAAGGTCGGGGAGCTGTTTTTT. Translating gives CSAPRKVGELFF.

This clonotype was detected a few times. V gene TRBV7-3 combines with J gene TRBJ2-3, with a tentative D call TRBD2 (6 bases). V dropped 4 bases and J dropped 5 bases, with 10 bases sitting between them. Germline values: CDR1 SGHTA, CDR2 FQGTGA. The CDR3 is 13 amino acids. CDR3 in amino acids: CASSSMGGDTQYF. As DNA, the CDR3 is TGTGCCAGCAGCTCAATGGGGGGAGATACGCAGTATTTT.

The chain recombines TRBV27 with TRBJ2-7; 10 nucleotides agree with TRBD2. Germline V CDR1 and CDR2: MNHEY, SMNVEV (reference sequence). The J segment lost 6 bases and the V segment lost 0 bases, leaving 14 bases of the junction unmatched. The CDR3 sequence is 18 residues long. CDR3 protein: CASSLSSTNSGRAVEQYF. CDR3 nucleotide sequence: TGTGCCAGCAGTTTATCTTCTACTAACAGCGGGAGGGCCGTCGAGCAGTACTTC.

The chain recombines TRBV7-9 with TRBJ1-2, with D possibly matching TRBD1 (6 bases). From germline, CDR1 is SEHNR and CDR2 FQNEAQ (reference sequence). Trimming pared 2 bases from V and 5 bases from J, leaving 9 bases between. This CDR3 is built from 13 residues. DNA for the CDR3: TGTGCCAGCAGCTTACCAGGGGAGTATGGCTACACCTTC. This encodes CASSLPGEYGYTF.

J is TRBJ2-3 and V is TRBV10-3, with D possibly being TRBD2 (6 bases). CDR3 length: 13 residues. Deletions cut 8 bases from V and 0 bases from J, with 9 bases between. Germline CDR1 and CDR2: ENHRY and SYGVKD. The CDR3 bases are TGTGCCATCTTTGGAGGGAGCACAGATACGCAGTATTTT. Encoded protein: CAIFGGSTDTQYF.

The J gene is TRBJ2-5, the V gene TRBV6-6, with a tentative D call TRBD2 (5 bases). V dropped 6 bases and J dropped 2 bases, with 13 bases sitting between them. The CDR3 consists of 14 residues. Germline V gene lookup returns CDR1 MNHNY and CDR2 SVGAGI (reference sequence). CDR3 DNA: TGTGCCAGCAGGCGTGGACTGCGTCAAGAGACCCAGTACTTC. Translation gives CASRRGLRQETQYF.

The J gene is TRBJ2-5, the V gene TRBV6-5; possibly TRBD1 for D (6 bases). Germline CDR1 and CDR2: MNHEY and SVGAGI. Trimming stripped 6 bases from V and 11 bases from J, with 19 bases between. The CDR3 is 13 residues long. CDR3 amino acids: CASSNRVRGEQYF. CDR3 DNA sequence: TGTGCCAGCAGCAACAGGGTGCGTGGAGAGCAGTACTTC.

The gene calls are TRBV20-1 and TRBJ2-7; 7 bases fit TRBD1. This CDR3 has 13 amino acids. CDR1 is DFQATT, CDR2 SNEGSKA, per germline (reference sequence). V was clipped by 6 bases and J by 4 bases; unmatched bases: 9. CDR3 region: CSAPDRAAYEQYF. As DNA, the CDR3 is TGCAGTGCCCCTGACAGGGCCGCTTACGAGCAGTACTTC.

The V call is TRBV5-6, the J call TRBJ2-5, with unresolved D. The CDR3 loop spans 13 amino acids. V was clipped by 2 bases and J by 2 bases, with 7 bases between them. The germline V gene has CDR1 SGHDT and CDR2 YYEEEE. The CDR3 sequence is CASSFAQQETQYF. CDR3 bases: TGTGCCAGCAGCTTCGCACAACAAGAGACCCAGTACTTC.

The chain has TRBV4-2 and TRBJ2-5; 10 positions match TRBD1. The DNA end lines up better with TRBJ2-7; the J call may be wrong. Germline loops: CDR1 LGHNA, CDR2 YNFKEQ. The CDR3 is 15 residues long. The DNA of the CDR3 is TGTGCCAGCAGCCAAGGACAGGGGGCTCCAGCCGAGCAGTACTTC. Translating it yields CASSQGQGAPAEQYF.

This clonotype has a handful of counts. V is TRBV12-3 or TRBV12-4 and J is TRBJ2-5; D might be TRBD1 or TRBD2, each matching 5 bases. The J call may be in error: the DNA end matches TRBJ2-1 better. There are 13 residues in the CDR3. The CDR3 reads CASSFTGTHEQFF. As DNA, the CDR3 is TGTGCCAGCAGTTTTACGGGGACCCATGAGCAGTTCTTC.

The chain couples TRBV12-3 or TRBV12-4 to TRBJ2-7; D not resolved. The CDR3 loop spans 14 amino acids. V was trimmed by 5 bases and J by 6 bases, leaving 17 bases between them. CDR3 coding DNA: TGTGCCAGCAGTCCCGAAGGCCACATCGGCGAGCAGTACTTC. Its protein is CASSPEGHIGEQYF.

The sample holds a few counts of this clonotype. The chain is built from TRBV5-1 and TRBJ2-2; unclear D gene. Germline values: CDR1 SGHRS, CDR2 YFSETQ. The ends were cut back, 6 bases at V and 0 bases at J, with 9 bases in the middle. The CDR3 is made up of 14 amino acids. The CDR3 loop reads CASTLSANTGELFF. The CDR3 DNA reads TGCGCCAGCACTCTCTCTGCGAACACCGGGGAGCTGTTTTTT.

The genes are TRBV12-3 or TRBV12-4 and TRBJ2-5; no clear D gene. Trimming shortened V by 2 bases and J by 2 bases, and 6 bases separated the two germline ends. The CDR3 loop spans 13 amino acids. The CDR3 here is CASSLIEQETQYF. As DNA, the CDR3 is TGTGCCAGCAGTTTAATCGAACAAGAGACCCAGTACTTC.

This clonotype appeared a few times. The V gene is TRBV11-2, the J gene TRBJ2-1; 11 positions agree with TRBD2. Germline V gene lookup returns CDR1 SGHAT and CDR2 FQNNGV. The CDR3 length is 22 residues. With V trimmed by 3 bases and J by 6 bases, 25 bases remained unmatched. The CDR3: CASSFRKKLAGDLKGEGNEQFF. For the CDR3, the DNA is TGTGCCAGCAGCTTCCGCAAAAAACTAGCGGGAGACCTGAAAGGGGAGGGCAATGAGCAGTTCTTC.